This TCR beta chain derives from a study of shared clonotypes between healthy human individuals (TCRdb year 2020). Regarding the complete study: A couple of women and a few men aged 18 to 49 years were included in the cohort. Each donor's leukapheresis produced roughly between about 0.8 and 10 billion PBMCs. Per donor, three plates each were used for CD4 naive and CD4 memory, two for CD8 naive, and one for CD8 memory. Different laboratories and diverse techniques were used to prepare libraries and sequence TCR repertoires, to increase sequencing depth and limit assay-specific biases. To estimate repertoire size and how much clonotypes are shared between individuals, the study performed deep sequencing of blood TCR repertoires from 4 to 6 healthy adults. Paper-wide results and their limitations: Across a handful of donors, approximately 5% of naive CD4, approximately 3.6% of naive CD8, approximately 2.5% of memory CD4, and around 0.4% of memory CD8 clonotypes were shared. Based on pairwise subsampling, the degree of clonotype sharing among donors was expected to be affected by sequencing depth. Estimated clonotype richness was generally larger for naive than for memory subsets. Even with the large sequencing depth, rarefaction of the sorted-subset datasets indicated that sequencing was incomplete. The small number of donors limited the genetic and exposure-history diversity represented. Sampling was restricted to blood, and TCR repertoires in tissue are likely to differ from TCR repertoires in blood. Compared with non-shared clonotypes, clonotypes shared by all four sorted-subset donors had higher generation probabilities.

Taken from cysteine to phenylalanine, the CDR3 has 14 residues. Only CDR3 DNA remains: 42 bases, in frame from the first base. The junction shows trimming of 1 base on V and 0 bases on J, plus 4 bases between the germline ends. Based on the germline V gene, the CDR1 and CDR2 sequences are SGHVS and FQNEAQ. Using the deep immunoSEQ assay, multiplex PCR amplified TCR CDR3 regions from genomic DNA. Genomic DNA extracted from each cell subset was distributed evenly over all wells of several immunoSEQ 96-well plates, and each plate served as one replicate. For sorted subsets, approximately 210 ng of genomic DNA, equivalent to 25,000 to 35,000 T cell genomes, went into each replicate PCR. Purified libraries were quantified with a Qubit 3.0 fluorometer, sized on a Bioanalyzer 2100, and re-quantified with the KAPA Library Quantification kit. Every immunoSEQ 96-well plate was sequenced on a separate single-read 150-cycle Illumina NextSeq 550 flow cell. From the authors' description of their analysis: Because only junctional sequences without quality scores were contained in the immunoSEQ output, filtering matching that applied to full-length reads could not be performed. Sequences were annotated with PyIR, a Python wrapper for IgBLAST v1.9, using IMGT germline references to assign V/J genes and CDR3. Reads were filtered out if the reads had weak V/J assignments (E-value above 1e-6), no CDR3, stop codons, out-of-frame junctions, or ambiguous translated residues. A V3J clonotype was defined by an identical inferred V gene, J gene, and CDR3 amino acid sequence. The percentage overlap between two repertoires was calculated by dividing the number of shared unique clonotypes by the size of the smaller repertoire. Richness of each repertoire was evaluated using RTK rarefaction, the Chao1 estimator, and Recon v2.1 estimates of unobserved clonotypes. Generation probabilities were computed with OLGA for all TCRbeta clonotypes obtained by the gDNA method from four donors. The table comes from immuneACCESS by way of TCRdb, which keeps in-frame sequences with V and J called. Part of the clones is missing from these tables; in studies checked, under half for an unresolved V gene and the rest for unknown reasons. The D gene and trimming were derived from the DNA, and the V and J assignments and clone size from that table. Recorded for this sample are millions of clones; just over 90% of them occurred a single time. The ten largest clones represent more than 1.5% of the sample.

Worth noting for this clone: This receptor's antigen is unknown. Base qualities are not at hand, and no much larger clone is one base apart. This CDR3 is also generated by other DNA sequences in the sample.

CD8 naive samples consisted of CD45RO-negative cells that were positively selected for CCR7, yielding a CD45RA+CCR7+ population without TemRA cells. Donors were healthy HIV-negative adults with no recently reported acute infections or vaccinations. Only Caucasian adults living in Nashville, Tennessee, USA were represented among the donors. After blood collection by leukapheresis, PBMCs were isolated using Ficoll-Histopaque density gradient centrifugation and then cryopreserved in the vapor phase of liquid nitrogen. Purity and quantity of every magnetically sorted T cell population were checked by analytical flow cytometry. Genomic DNA was isolated from each sorted fraction and quantified by UV absorbance on a Nanodrop 2000c.

The sequence was collected from a young man in good health. Some clones in this sample may be carry-over from other donors' samples. The sequencing sample was made of naive CD8+ T cells from PBMCs. The meaning of the sample's cell subset or site label: CD45RA+CCR7+. The sequence links TRBV7-8 to TRBJ1-5; the D gene is unclear. The CDR3 is CASSLVYSNQPQHF. DNA sequence: TGTGCCAGCAGCTTAGTCTATAGCAATCAGCCCCAGCATTTT. When the CDR3 is completed using the reference TRBV7-8 and TRBJ1-5 genes on either side, the full variable domain is GAGVSQSPRYKVAKRGQDVALRCDPISGHVSLFWYQQALGQGPEFLTYFQNEAQLDKSGLPSDRFFAERPEGSVSTLKIQRTQQEDSAVYLCASSLVYSNQPQHFGDGTRLSIL.